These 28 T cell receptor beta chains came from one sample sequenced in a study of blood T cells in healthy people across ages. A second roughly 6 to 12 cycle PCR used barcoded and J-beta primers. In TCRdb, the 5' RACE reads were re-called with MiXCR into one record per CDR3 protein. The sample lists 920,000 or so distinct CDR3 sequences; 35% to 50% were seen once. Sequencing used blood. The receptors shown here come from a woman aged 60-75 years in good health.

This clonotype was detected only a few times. The CDR3 loop is CASISRGQGYNEQFF. CDR3 DNA sequence: TGTGCCAGCATCAGTAGGGGACAGGGGTATAATGAGCAGTTCTTC. The rearrangement uses TRBV7-9 and TRBJ2-1; 10 bases are a match to TRBD1. Germline V lookup: CDR1 SEHNR, CDR2 FQNEAQ (reference sequence). This CDR3 has 15 amino acids. V was clipped by 7 bases and J by 7 bases; unmatched bases: 10.

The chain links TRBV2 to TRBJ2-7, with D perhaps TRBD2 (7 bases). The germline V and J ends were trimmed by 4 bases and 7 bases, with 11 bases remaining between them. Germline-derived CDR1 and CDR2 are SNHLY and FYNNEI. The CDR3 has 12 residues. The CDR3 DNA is TGTGCCAGCAGTGGCGGGGGCGATGAGCAGTACTTC. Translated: CASSGGGDEQYF.

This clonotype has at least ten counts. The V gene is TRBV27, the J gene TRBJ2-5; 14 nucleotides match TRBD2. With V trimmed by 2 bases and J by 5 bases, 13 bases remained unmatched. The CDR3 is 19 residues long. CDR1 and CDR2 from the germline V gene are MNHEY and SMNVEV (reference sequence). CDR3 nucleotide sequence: TGTGCCAGCAGTTTAGTTCCCCCATTGACTAGCGGGAGGGCGGAGACCCAGTACTTC. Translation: CASSLVPPLTSGRAETQYF.

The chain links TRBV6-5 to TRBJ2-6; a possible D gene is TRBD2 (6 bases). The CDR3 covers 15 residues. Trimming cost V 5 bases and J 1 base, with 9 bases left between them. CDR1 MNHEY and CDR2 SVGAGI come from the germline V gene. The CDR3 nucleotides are TGTGCCAGCAGTCCAGGGAGGTCTGGGGCCAACGTCCTGACTTTC. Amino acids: CASSPGRSGANVLTF.

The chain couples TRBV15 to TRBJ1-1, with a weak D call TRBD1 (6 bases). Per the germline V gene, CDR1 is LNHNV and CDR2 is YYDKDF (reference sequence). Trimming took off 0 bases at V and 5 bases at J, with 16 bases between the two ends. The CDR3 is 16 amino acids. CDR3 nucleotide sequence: TGTGCCACCAGCAGAGATGGGGGGGGCTGGAGGACTGAAGCTTTCTTT. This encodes CATSRDGGGWRTEAFF.

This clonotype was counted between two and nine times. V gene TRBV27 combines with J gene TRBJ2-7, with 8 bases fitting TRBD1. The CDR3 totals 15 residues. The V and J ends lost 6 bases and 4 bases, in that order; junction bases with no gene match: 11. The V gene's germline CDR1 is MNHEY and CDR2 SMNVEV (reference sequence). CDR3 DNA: TGTGCCAGCAGGAAGGAGCAGGGGGCTTGGTACGAGCAGTACTTC. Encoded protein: CASRKEQGAWYEQYF.

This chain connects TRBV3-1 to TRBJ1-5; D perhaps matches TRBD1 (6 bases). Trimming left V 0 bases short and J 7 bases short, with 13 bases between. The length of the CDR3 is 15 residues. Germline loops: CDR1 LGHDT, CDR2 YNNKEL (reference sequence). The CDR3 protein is CASSQDILGGQPQHF. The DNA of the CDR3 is TGTGCCAGCAGCCAAGATATTCTCGGGGGCCAGCCCCAGCATTTT.

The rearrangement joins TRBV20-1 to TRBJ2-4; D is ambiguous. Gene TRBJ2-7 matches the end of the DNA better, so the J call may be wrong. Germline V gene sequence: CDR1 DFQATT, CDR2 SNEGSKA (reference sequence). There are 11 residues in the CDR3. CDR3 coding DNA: TGCAGTGCTAAACTGAATTACGAGCAGTACTTC. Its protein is CSAKLNYEQYF.

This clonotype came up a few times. The CDR3 sequence: CASSYPDGSSYEQYF. The CDR3 nucleotides read TGTGCCAGCAGTTACCCCGACGGGAGCTCCTACGAGCAGTACTTC. The chain joins TRBV6-2 or TRBV6-3 to TRBJ2-7; TRBD2 is a possible D gene (6 bases). Trimming removed 2 bases at V and 0 bases at J, with 11 bases between. This CDR3 has 15 residues. CDR1 and CDR2 from the germline V gene are MNHEY and SVGEGT.

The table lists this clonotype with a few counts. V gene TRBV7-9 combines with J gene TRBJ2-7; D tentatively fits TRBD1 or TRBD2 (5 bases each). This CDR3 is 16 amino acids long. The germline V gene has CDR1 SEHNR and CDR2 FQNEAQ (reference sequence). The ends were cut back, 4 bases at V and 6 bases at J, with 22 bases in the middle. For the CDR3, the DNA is TGTGCCAGCAGCTCCAACCGGGACGGGCCTAGTCGCGAGCAGTACTTC. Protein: CASSSNRDGPSREQYF.

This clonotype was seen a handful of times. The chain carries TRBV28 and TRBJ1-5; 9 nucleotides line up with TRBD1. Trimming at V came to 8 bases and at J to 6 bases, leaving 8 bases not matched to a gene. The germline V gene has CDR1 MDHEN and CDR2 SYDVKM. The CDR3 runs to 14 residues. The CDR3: CASSTGGFGQPQHF. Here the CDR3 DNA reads TGTGCCAGCTCAACAGGGGGCTTCGGTCAGCCCCAGCATTTT.

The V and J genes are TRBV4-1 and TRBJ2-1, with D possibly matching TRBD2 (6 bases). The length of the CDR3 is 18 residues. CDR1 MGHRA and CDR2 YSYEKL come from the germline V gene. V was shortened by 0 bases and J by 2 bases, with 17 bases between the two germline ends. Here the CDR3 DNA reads TGCGCCAGCAGCCAAGACCCTGACGGGACTGGACCCTACAATGAGCAGTTCTTC. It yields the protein CASSQDPDGTGPYNEQFF.

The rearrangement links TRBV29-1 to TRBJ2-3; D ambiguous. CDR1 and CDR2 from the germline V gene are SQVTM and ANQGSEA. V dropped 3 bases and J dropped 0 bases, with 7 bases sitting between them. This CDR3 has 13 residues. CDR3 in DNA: TGCAGCGTTGAGGGCAGGAGCACAGATACGCAGTATTTT. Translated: CSVEGRSTDTQYF.

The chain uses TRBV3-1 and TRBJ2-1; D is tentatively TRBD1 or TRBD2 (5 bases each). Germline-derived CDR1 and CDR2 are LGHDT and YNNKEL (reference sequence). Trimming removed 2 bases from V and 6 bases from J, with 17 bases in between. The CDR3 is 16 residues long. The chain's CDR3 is CASSQPSWAGGNEQFF. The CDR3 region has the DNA TGTGCCAGCAGCCAACCAAGCTGGGCTGGGGGCAATGAGCAGTTCTTC.

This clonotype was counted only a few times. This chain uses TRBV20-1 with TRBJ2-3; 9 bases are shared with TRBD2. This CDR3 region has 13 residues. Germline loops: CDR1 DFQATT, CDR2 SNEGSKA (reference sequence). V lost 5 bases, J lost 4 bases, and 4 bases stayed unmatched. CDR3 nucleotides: TGCAGTGCTCTAGCGGGAATCCCAGATACGCAGTATTTT. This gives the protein CSALAGIPDTQYF.

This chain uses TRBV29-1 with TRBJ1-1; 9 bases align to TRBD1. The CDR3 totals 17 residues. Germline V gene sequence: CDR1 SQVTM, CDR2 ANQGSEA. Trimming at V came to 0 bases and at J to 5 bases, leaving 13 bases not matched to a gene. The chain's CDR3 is CSVEDRGHRGRGTEAFF. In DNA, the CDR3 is TGCAGCGTTGAAGATCGGGGCCACAGGGGGCGCGGGACTGAAGCTTTCTTT.

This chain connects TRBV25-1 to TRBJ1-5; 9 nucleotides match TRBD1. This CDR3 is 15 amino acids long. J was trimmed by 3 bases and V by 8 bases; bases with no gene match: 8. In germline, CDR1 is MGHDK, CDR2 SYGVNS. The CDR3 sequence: CASALGQGTNQPQHF. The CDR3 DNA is TGTGCCAGCGCCCTCGGACAGGGGACCAATCAGCCCCAGCATTTT.

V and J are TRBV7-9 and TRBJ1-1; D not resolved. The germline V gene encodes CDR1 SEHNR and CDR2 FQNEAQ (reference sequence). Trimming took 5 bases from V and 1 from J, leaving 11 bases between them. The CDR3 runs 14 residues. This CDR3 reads CASSLTAGNTEAFF. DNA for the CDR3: TGTGCCAGCAGCCTCACAGCGGGGAACACTGAAGCTTTCTTT.

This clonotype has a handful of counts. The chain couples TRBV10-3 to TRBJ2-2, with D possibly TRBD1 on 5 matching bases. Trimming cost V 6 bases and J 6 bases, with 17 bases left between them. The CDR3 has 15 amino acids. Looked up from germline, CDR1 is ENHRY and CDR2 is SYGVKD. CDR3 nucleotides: TGTGCCATCAGCGCCGACAGTTTAATCCCCGGGGAGCTGTTTTTT. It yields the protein CAISADSLIPGELFF.

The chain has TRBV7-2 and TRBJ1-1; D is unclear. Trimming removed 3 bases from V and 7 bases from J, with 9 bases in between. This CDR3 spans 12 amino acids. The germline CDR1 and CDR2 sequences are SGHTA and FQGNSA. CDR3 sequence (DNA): TGTGCCAGCAGCTTCGGTCTTGGTGAAGCTTTCTTT. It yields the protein CASSFGLGEAFF.

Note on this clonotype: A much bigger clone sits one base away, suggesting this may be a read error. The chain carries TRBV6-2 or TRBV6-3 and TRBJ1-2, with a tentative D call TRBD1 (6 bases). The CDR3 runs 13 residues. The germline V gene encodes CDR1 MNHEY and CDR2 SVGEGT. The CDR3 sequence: CASRPDRTYGHTF. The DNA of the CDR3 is TGTGCCAGCAGACCCGACAGGACCTATGGCCACACCTTC.

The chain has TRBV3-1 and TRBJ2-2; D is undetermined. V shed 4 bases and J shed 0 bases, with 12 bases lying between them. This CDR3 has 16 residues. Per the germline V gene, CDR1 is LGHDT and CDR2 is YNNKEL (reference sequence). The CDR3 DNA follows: TGTGCCAGCAGCCCCCAAATGACTGCGAACACCGGGGAGCTGTTTTTT. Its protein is CASSPQMTANTGELFF.

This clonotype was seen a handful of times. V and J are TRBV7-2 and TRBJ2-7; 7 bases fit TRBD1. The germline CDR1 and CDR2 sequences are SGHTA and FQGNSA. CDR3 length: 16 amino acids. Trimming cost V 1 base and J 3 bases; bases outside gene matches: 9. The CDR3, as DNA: TGTGCCAGCAGCTTAGAGGGACAGATACTAGGCTACGAGCAGTACTTC. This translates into CASSLEGQILGYEQYF.

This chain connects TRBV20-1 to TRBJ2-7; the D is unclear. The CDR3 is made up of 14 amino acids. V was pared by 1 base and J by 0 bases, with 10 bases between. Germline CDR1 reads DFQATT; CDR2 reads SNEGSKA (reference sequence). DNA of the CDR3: TGCAGTGCTAGAGTCACCATCCTCTCCTACGAGCAGTACTTC. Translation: CSARVTILSYEQYF.

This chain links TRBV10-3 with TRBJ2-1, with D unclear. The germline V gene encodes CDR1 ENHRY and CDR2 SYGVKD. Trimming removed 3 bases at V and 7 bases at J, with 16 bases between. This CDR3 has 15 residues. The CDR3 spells CAISDFDLGRNEQFF. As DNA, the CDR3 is TGTGCCATCAGTGACTTCGACCTTGGGCGGAATGAGCAGTTCTTC.

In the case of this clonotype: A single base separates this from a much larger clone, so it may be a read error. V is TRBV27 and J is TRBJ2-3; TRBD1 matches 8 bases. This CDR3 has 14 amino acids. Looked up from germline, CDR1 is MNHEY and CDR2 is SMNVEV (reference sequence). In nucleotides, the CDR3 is TGTGCCAGCAGTTTGGACAGGGCTGCAGATGCGCAGTATTTT. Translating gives CASSLDRAADAQYF.

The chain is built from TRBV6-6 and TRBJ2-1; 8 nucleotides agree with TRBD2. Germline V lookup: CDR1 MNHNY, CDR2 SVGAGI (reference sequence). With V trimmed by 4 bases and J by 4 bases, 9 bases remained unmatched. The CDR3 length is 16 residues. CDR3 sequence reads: CASSSLAGGAYNEQFF. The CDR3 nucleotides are TGTGCCAGCAGTTCCCTGGCGGGAGGCGCTTACAATGAGCAGTTCTTC.

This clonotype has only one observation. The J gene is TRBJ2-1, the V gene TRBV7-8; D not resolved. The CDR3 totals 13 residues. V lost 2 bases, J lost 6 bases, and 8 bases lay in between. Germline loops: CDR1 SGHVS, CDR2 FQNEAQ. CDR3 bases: TGTGCCAGCAGCTTAAACCCGGCCAATGAGCAGTTCTTC. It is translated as CASSLNPANEQFF. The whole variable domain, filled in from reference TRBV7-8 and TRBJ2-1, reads GAGVSQSPRYKVAKRGQDVALRCDPISGHVSLFWYQQALGQGPEFLTYFQNEAQLDKSGLPSDRFFAERPEGSVSTLKIQRTQQEDSAVYLCASSLNPANEQFFGPGTRLTVL.